This TCR beta chain was retrieved from a study of T-cell memory formation after mild COVID-19. Turning to the study itself: Among the donors, TCR clusters were largely specific to each donor. Overall study findings and caveats: CM and EM subsets held most contracting CD4+ clones; EMRA held CD8+ ones. CD4/CD8 balance held among clones contracting day 15 to 85, and later expanders leaned CD4+.

The J segment lost 2 bases and the V segment lost 8 bases, leaving 11 bases of the junction unmatched. This CDR3 has 15 amino acids. Looked up from germline, CDR1 is SEHNR and CDR2 is FQNEAQ (reference sequence). A remark on this clonotype: Its antigen is not known.

TCR alpha and TCR beta cDNA libraries with sample barcodes and UMIs came from 5'RACE using constant-segment primers. Each CDR3 protein gets one entry after TCRdb re-called the 5' RACE reads with MiXCR. The sample shows approximately 480,000 distinct CDR3 sequences, 18% of them seen only once. This rearrangement joins TRBV7-9 to TRBJ2-7; TRBD2 aligns across 8 bases. Sequences were obtained from PBMCs or a T cell subset sorted from them (not recorded which). The source of this sequence is an adult woman who had mild COVID-19 (a few samples of this study predate the infection). Cell type and time point are not known. The CDR3 nucleotides read TGTGCCAGCGGTTTCCTTAGCGGGATGACCTACGAGCAGTACTTC. Translated, it gives CASGFLSGMTYEQYF. Combining the CDR3 with reference TRBV7-9 and TRBJ2-7 gives the whole variable domain DTGVSQNPRHKITKRGQNVTFRCDPISEHNRLYWYRQTLGQGPEFLTYFQNEAQLEKSRLLSDRFSAERPKGSFSTLEIQRTEQGDSAMYLCASGFLSGMTYEQYFGPGTRLTVT.